This T cell receptor beta chain was obtained from a study of blood T cell repertoires in COVID-19. On the study more broadly: Material from acute and convalescent COVID-19 was sourced from the United States, Italy and Spain. T cells, B-cell-depleted T cells, or PBMCs supplied cDNA or gDNA.

Source study methods: Reference gene primer amplification gave estimated nucleated cell counts. Method: immunoSEQ multiplex PCR; TCRdb's copy keeps in-frame clones and lacks some. D and trimming come from the DNA, and the V and J calls and clone size come from that table. The sample carries 55,000 to 85,000 clones, about four fifths recorded once. The CDR3 is 16 residues long. The germline gives CDR1 ENHRY, CDR2 SYGVKD. The V and J ends lost 10 bases and 7 bases, in that order; junction bases with no gene match: 12. V is TRBV10-3 and J is TRBJ2-2; 13 bases align to TRBD2. The sequence was collected from a woman aged 70-85 years with acute or convalescent COVID-19. Sequenced: peripheral blood. CDR3 sequence: CATRTSGGQGGGELFF. CDR3 in DNA: TGTGCCACCAGGACTAGCGGGGGCCAAGGTGGCGGGGAGCTGTTTTTT.